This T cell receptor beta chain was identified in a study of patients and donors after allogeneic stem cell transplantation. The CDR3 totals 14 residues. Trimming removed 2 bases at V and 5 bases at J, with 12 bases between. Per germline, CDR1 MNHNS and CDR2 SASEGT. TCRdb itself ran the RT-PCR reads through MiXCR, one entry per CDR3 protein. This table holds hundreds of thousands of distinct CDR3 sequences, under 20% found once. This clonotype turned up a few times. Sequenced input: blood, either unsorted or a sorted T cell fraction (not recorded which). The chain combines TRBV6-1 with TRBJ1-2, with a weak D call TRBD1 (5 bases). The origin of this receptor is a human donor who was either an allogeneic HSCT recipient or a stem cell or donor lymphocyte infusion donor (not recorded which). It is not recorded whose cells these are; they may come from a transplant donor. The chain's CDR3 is CASSELGQDYGYTF. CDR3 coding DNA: TGTGCCAGCAGTGAATTGGGGCAGGATTATGGCTACACCTTC.